This T cell receptor beta chain was identified during a study of cytomegalovirus exposure and HLA in healthy donors (dated by TCRdb to about 2017). For the wider study: The 666 repertoires of the first cohort and the approximately 110 validation repertoires were produced on the same platform, according to a later analysis. To predict cytomegalovirus infection status, the study brought together high-throughput TCR immunosequencing, statistical association of individual TCRs with disease status, and machine learning. The study aimed to test whether cataloging public T cell receptors could reveal signatures of past pathogen exposure. A separate validation cohort of 100 to 150 different subjects was used in addition to the approximately 700-subject first cohort.

The method was the immunoSEQ multiplex PCR assay. The original pipeline was this. A statistical classification framework was developed to diagnose cytomegalovirus status using the catalog of TCR beta chain sequences. TCRdb limited this immuneACCESS table to in-frame rearrangements with V and J called. A share of clones is missing; checked studies link under half to unresolved V genes, and the rest is unexplained. V, J and clone size derive from that table, while D and trimming were established from the DNA sequence. The sample table records 71,000 or so clones; less than 95% of these occur just once. More than 1% of the sample is held by the ten biggest clonotypes. The donors were included in the validation cohort of 120 subjects, a group kept apart from the approximately 690-subject first cohort. Concerning this clone: Its antigen is still unknown. Base qualities are missing; no much larger clone stands one base away.

What the research found in general, with its limitations: The authors suggested that the approach could potentially be extended to other disease states and immunological phenotypes. The study listed over 150 TCR beta chains as associated with cytomegalovirus. A few of the identified cytomegalovirus-associated TCR beta chains were confirmed in vitro to be specific for cytomegalovirus antigens. The classifier was reported to diagnose cytomegalovirus status with high specificity and sensitivity in both the original and validation cohorts. A later analysis lacked HLA typing for the validation cohort, so it scored co-occurrence in that cohort across all 120 or so repertoires. Most TCR sequences were observed very rarely across donors, whereas some public TCRs were present in many individuals. Of the cluster scores, around 95% were above 0 in a later analysis, which found that TCRs clustered in the first cohort also tended to co-occur in the 130 or so validation repertoires.

The CDR3 runs 15 residues from the cysteine to the phenylalanine. Of the read, only the CDR3 DNA is kept; its 45 bases are in frame from base 1. At the junction V is shortened by 2 bases and J by 7 bases; bases outside the gene matches: 9. CDR1 and CDR2 are drawn from the germline V gene: SGHTA, FQGNSA. The TCR sequence derives from a woman aged 18-29 years in good health and CMV-seronegative. The sample comprised PBMCs. The chain uses TRBV7-2 and TRBJ1-1, with 8 bases in between that match TRBD1. At the DNA level, the sequence is TGTGCCAGCAGCTTACGAGGACAGGGCCTTGGTGAAGCTTTCTTT. It translates to CASSLRGQGLGEAFF.